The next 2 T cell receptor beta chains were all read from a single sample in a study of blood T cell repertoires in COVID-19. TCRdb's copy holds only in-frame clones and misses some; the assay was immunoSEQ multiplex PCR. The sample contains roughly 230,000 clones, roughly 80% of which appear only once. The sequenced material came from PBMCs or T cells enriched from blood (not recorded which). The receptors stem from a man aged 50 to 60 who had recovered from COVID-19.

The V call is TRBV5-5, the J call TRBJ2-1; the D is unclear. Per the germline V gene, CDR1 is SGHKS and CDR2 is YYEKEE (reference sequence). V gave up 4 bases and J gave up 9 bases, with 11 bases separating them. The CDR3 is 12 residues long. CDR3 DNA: TGTGCCAGCAGCGTCGATCTGAGTGAGCAGTTCTTC. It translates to CASSVDLSEQFF.

CDR3 nucleotide sequence: TGTGCCAGCAGCTTAAGGGTAATCCAGCGGAAACTAACAGATACGCAGTATTTT. Its protein product is CASSLRVIQRKLTDTQYF. The V gene is TRBV5-8, the J gene TRBJ2-3; tentative D call: TRBD2 (5 bases). There are 18 residues in the CDR3. Germline V CDR1 and CDR2: SGHTS, YDEGEE. V was trimmed by 2 bases and J by 3 bases, leaving 22 bases between them.